This passage covers 21 T cell receptor beta chains from one sample sequenced in a study of Ad26.COV2.S vaccination and SARS-CoV-2 variants. TCRdb's table, derived via immunoSEQ multiplex PCR, lists solely in-frame clones and lacks some. In the table there are 300,000 to 500,000 clones, 80% to 90% of which are singletons. Noted treatment: approximately 18 received Ad26.COV2.S at low or high dose, single or two shots; several received placebo; per-sample allocation not given. Day 63 after the first injection of vaccine or placebo was the sampling time. This material consisted of peripheral blood, taken in a trial of Ad26.COV2.S vaccine versus placebo. The receptors were sampled from a person between 18 and 65 years old who received the Ad26.COV2.S COVID-19 vaccine or a placebo.

This clone was observed a single time. This rearrangement joins TRBV6-2 or TRBV6-3 to TRBJ2-7; 8 bases are shared with TRBD1. After removal of 5 bases from V and 4 bases from J, the junction contained 10 bases not matched to a gene. The CDR3 totals 15 residues. Germline V gives CDR1 MNHEY, CDR2 SVGEGT. CDR3 region: CASSGSTGAYYEQYF. As DNA, the CDR3 is TGTGCCAGCAGTGGCTCGACAGGGGCGTATTACGAGCAGTACTTC.

The V and J genes are TRBV6-5 and TRBJ1-1, with D tentatively TRBD1 (5 bases). The CDR3 is made up of 14 amino acids. V shed 0 bases and J shed 5 bases, with 10 bases lying between them. CDR1 and CDR2 from the germline V gene are MNHEY and SVGAGI. The CDR3 protein is CASSYSVGRTEAFF. DNA for the CDR3: TGTGCCAGCAGTTACTCAGTGGGGCGTACTGAAGCTTTCTTT.

The chain carries TRBV5-4 and TRBJ1-1; a possible D gene is TRBD1 (5 bases). Germline V lookup: CDR1 SGHNT, CDR2 YYREEE (reference sequence). The CDR3 runs 15 residues. Trimming shortened V by 0 bases and J by 4 bases, and 13 bases separated the two germline ends. CDR3 in DNA: TGTGCCAGCAGCTTGGTTCAGGGCTTGGTCACTGAAGCTTTCTTT. This codes for CASSLVQGLVTEAFF.

V is TRBV4-1 and J is TRBJ2-7, with 7 nucleotides matching TRBD2. The V gene's germline CDR1 is MGHRA and CDR2 YSYEKL. The CDR3 runs 14 residues. J was trimmed by 2 bases and V by 1 base; bases with no gene match: 2. The CDR3 nucleotides are TGCGCCAGCAGCCAAGGGGAGGGGACCTACGAGCAGTACTTC. It specifies CASSQGEGTYEQYF.

The chain recombines TRBV4-1 with TRBJ1-6; D unresolved. Germline loops: CDR1 MGHRA, CDR2 YSYEKL. V was shortened by 0 bases and J by 2 bases, with 11 bases between the two germline ends. The CDR3 has 17 amino acids. Here the CDR3 DNA reads TGCGCCAGCAGCCAAGATCTCGGGGTAACCTATAATTCACCCCTCCACTTT. Translating it yields CASSQDLGVTYNSPLHF.

This chain's CDR3 is CASSQVNAQFF. The CDR3 DNA reads TGTGCCAGCAGCCAAGTCAACGCGCAGTTCTTC. The rearrangement uses TRBV3-1 (or the pseudogene TRBV3-2) and TRBJ2-1, with unresolved D. The CDR3 runs to 11 residues. V lost 1 base and J lost 12, with 7 bases in between. Germline V gene data show CDR1 as LGHDT and CDR2 as YNNKEL (reference sequence).

J is TRBJ1-2 and V is TRBV4-1; TRBD1 aligns across 9 bases. There are 15 residues in the CDR3. The junction had 5 bases not matched to a gene; V was cut back by 3 bases and J by 3 bases. The germline CDR1 and CDR2 sequences are MGHRA and YSYEKL. The CDR3 loop is CASSHRGDRDYGYTF. CDR3 in DNA: TGCGCCAGCAGCCATCGTGGGGACAGGGACTATGGCTACACCTTC.

This chain joins TRBV29-1 and TRBJ1-1, with D perhaps TRBD1 (5 bases). The V gene lost 2 bases and the J gene lost 5 bases, with 15 bases spanning the gap. The CDR3 is 14 residues long. In germline, CDR1 is SQVTM, CDR2 ANQGSEA. The CDR3 protein is CSVESLRGRTEAFF. CDR3 in DNA: TGCAGCGTTGAAAGTTTGCGGGGGAGAACTGAAGCTTTCTTT.

The rearrangement links TRBV5-1 to TRBJ2-7; 7 bases fit TRBD2. The CDR3 loop spans 14 amino acids. Germline lookup yields CDR1 SGHRS and CDR2 YFSETQ. The trim removed 4 bases at V and 2 bases at J, leaving 6 bases unmatched. CDR3 region: CASSLLARTYEQYF. In DNA, the CDR3 is TGCGCCAGCAGCCTACTAGCGCGAACCTACGAGCAGTACTTC.

The chain couples TRBV10-3 to TRBJ1-1; D may be TRBD1 (6 bases). Germline CDR1 ENHRY, CDR2 SYGVKD. V shed 7 bases and J shed 5 bases, with 17 bases lying between them. The CDR3 has 14 amino acids. CDR3 region: CAIIAGQGKTEAFF. CDR3 DNA sequence: TGTGCCATCATCGCGGGCCAGGGGAAAACTGAAGCTTTCTTT.

V and J are TRBV5-1 and TRBJ2-5; a possible D gene is TRBD1 (6 bases). Trimming removed 0 bases at V and 7 bases at J, with 13 bases between. The CDR3 runs 14 residues. From germline, CDR1 is SGHRS and CDR2 YFSETQ. CDR3 region: CASSLEQGWGTQYF. CDR3 coding DNA: TGCGCCAGCAGCTTGGAACAGGGCTGGGGGACCCAGTACTTC.

The chain recombines TRBV24-1 with TRBJ2-3; D gene unclear. The CDR3 has 14 residues. Trimming took 0 bases from V and 4 from J, leaving 7 bases between them. Germline CDR1 KGHDR, CDR2 SFDVKD. In DNA form, the CDR3 reads TGTGCCACCAGTGATTTGAAGGGTCCAGATACGCAGTATTTT. It yields the protein CATSDLKGPDTQYF.

This CDR3 reads CATSDLTGRGGYTF. For the CDR3, the DNA is TGTGCCACCAGTGATCTGACAGGGCGGGGTGGCTACACCTTC. The chain joins TRBV24-1 to TRBJ1-2; 7 bases align to TRBD1. The ends lost 3 bases at V and 7 bases at J; junction bases unmatched: 7. The CDR3 is 14 amino acids. From germline, CDR1 is KGHDR and CDR2 SFDVKD.

The chain carries TRBV6-5 and TRBJ1-5; 7 bases are a match to TRBD1. V shed 6 bases, J shed 4 bases, and the junction held 3 bases outside the gene matches. Germline V gene lookup returns CDR1 MNHEY and CDR2 SVGAGI. The CDR3 totals 13 residues. Here the CDR3 DNA reads TGTGCCAGCAGGCTGACAGGGAATCAGCCCCAGCATTTT. Protein product: CASRLTGNQPQHF.

This chain links TRBV27 with TRBJ2-7; TRBD1 matches at 10 bases. Germline CDR1 reads MNHEY; CDR2 reads SMNVEV (reference sequence). With 7 bases clipped from V and 1 base from J, the junction kept 4 bases outside the gene matches. The CDR3 has 14 amino acids. In nucleotides, the CDR3 is TGTGCCAGCAAGGGACAGGGGAAATCCTACGAGCAGTACTTC. This encodes CASKGQGKSYEQYF.

V and J are TRBV10-3 and TRBJ1-1; 7 nucleotides line up with TRBD1. The junction had 6 bases not matched to a gene; V was cut back by 6 bases and J by 2 bases. This CDR3 region has 14 residues. The germline gives CDR1 ENHRY, CDR2 SYGVKD. Here the CDR3 DNA reads TGTGCCATCAGAACCGCAGGGGGTAACACTGAAGCTTTCTTT. It is translated as CAIRTAGGNTEAFF.

This chain joins TRBV18 and TRBJ1-3; unclear D gene. Trimming took 2 bases from V and 2 from J, leaving 13 bases between them. The CDR3 loop spans 16 amino acids. Germline CDR1 KGHSH, CDR2 LQKENI. The CDR3, as DNA: TGTGCCAGCTCACCAGTAAGGAAAGTCGCTGGAAACACCATATATTTT. Residues: CASSPVRKVAGNTIYF.

This clone has just one count. This chain uses TRBV5-1 with TRBJ2-7, with 7 bases aligning to TRBD1. Per germline, CDR1 SGHRS and CDR2 YFSETQ. This CDR3 has 14 amino acids. Germline trimming cut 3 bases from V and 3 bases from J; bases unmatched to any gene: 6. CDR3 bases: TGCGCCAGCAGCTCTCAGGGGGTCGGCTACGAGCAGTACTTC. It yields the protein CASSSQGVGYEQYF.

The chain uses TRBV30 and TRBJ2-6; D is unresolved. Germline V gives CDR1 GTSNPN, CDR2 SVGIG (reference sequence). This CDR3 contains 17 residues. V was cut by 3 bases and J by 0 bases, with 15 bases left in between. This chain's CDR3 is CAWSPYRRLSGANVLTF. The CDR3 nucleotides are TGTGCCTGGAGCCCATACCGACGGCTCTCTGGGGCCAACGTCCTGACTTTC.

This rearrangement joins TRBV24-1 to TRBJ2-2, with D unresolved. The ends were cut back, 7 bases at V and 3 bases at J, with 8 bases in the middle. The CDR3 runs 13 residues. CDR1 and CDR2 (germline): KGHDR, SFDVKD. CDR3 in amino acids: CATRSTDTGELFF. The CDR3 DNA follows: TGTGCCACCAGGAGCACGGACACCGGGGAGCTGTTTTTT.

In regard to this clone: The same CDR3 also results from other DNA sequences found in this sample. The chain links TRBV5-1 to TRBJ1-4, with a possible D match to TRBD1 (5 bases). The CDR3 sequence is 14 residues long. Trimming removed 0 bases from V and 3 bases from J, with 6 bases in between. CDR1 is SGHRS, CDR2 YFSETQ, per germline. CDR3: CASSLGQSNEKLFF. CDR3 bases: TGCGCCAGCAGCTTGGGACAGTCTAATGAAAAACTGTTTTTT.